This T cell receptor beta chain was sequenced during a study of yellow fever vaccine responses in identical twins. Study-wide results and limits: Vaccine T cell responses of twins reportedly seemed partly convergent and partly personalized.

A remark on this clonotype: Its specificity is not known.

TCRdb re-called the RT-PCR reads through MiXCR, storing one row per CDR3 protein. The table lists 2,500 to 3,000 distinct CDR3 sequences, roughly 90% of them singletons. The CDR3 has 15 residues. Trimming removed 4 bases from V and 11 bases from J, with 20 bases in between. The specimen was T cells from blood (PBMCs), unsorted or a sorted subset (not recorded which), collected before or after yellow fever vaccination (not recorded which). The TCR comes from a female donor who received the yellow fever vaccine. The V call is TRBV12-3 or TRBV12-4, the J call TRBJ1-4, with D maybe TRBD1 (5 bases). The CDR3 reads CASSSGPQEGKKLFF. The CDR3 nucleotides are TGTGCCAGCAGTTCAGGGCCTCAAGAGGGGAAGAAACTGTTTTTT.